Listed below are T cell receptor beta chains from one sample, sequenced in a study of early T cells in non-severe SARS-CoV-2 infection. MiXCR was run by TCRdb on the 5' RACE reads, yielding one entry per CDR3 protein. The sample lists some 77,000 distinct CDR3 sequences, around 5% occurring once. The source material was whole blood, sampled at baseline. The receptors come from an adult who was a healthcare worker with PCR-confirmed SARS-CoV-2 infection or an uninfected control (not recorded which). Both conserved end residues are part of each CDR3. The D gene is left open where the match is weak. A row's size may be missing; if present it is once, few, many or a size class.

clone size | J gene | V gene | D gene | CDR3 protein | CDR3 DNA
many | TRBJ2-7 | TRBV7-8 | . | CASSLRPLAEYEQYF | TGTGCCAGCAGCTTACGTCCGCTAGCAGAGTACGAGCAGTACTTC
many | TRBJ2-1 | TRBV12-3/TRBV12-4 | TRBD1 | CASNQGVPYNEQFF | TGTGCCAGCAACCAGGGGGTACCCTACAATGAGCAGTTCTTC
many | TRBJ1-1 | TRBV11-2 | TRBD1 | CASSLSGGLRKGDTEAFF | TGTGCCAGCAGCTTGTCAGGGGGCTTAAGAAAGGGAGACACTGAAGCTTTCTTT
many | TRBJ2-1 | TRBV11-3 | . | CASSPRESSYNEQFF | TGTGCCAGCAGCCCTCGGGAGAGCTCCTACAATGAGCAGTTCTTC
many | TRBJ2-1 | TRBV7-9 | TRBD1 | CASSPRPGQSHEQFF | TGTGCCAGCAGCCCCAGACCGGGACAGTCCCATGAGCAGTTCTTC
few | TRBJ2-5 | TRBV30 | . | CAWRSGTYQETQYF | TGTGCCTGGAGGTCTGGGACGTACCAAGAGACCCAGTACTTC
many | TRBJ2-5 | TRBV12-3/TRBV12-4 | . | CASIPRAGEETQYF | TGTGCCAGCATCCCAAGGGCAGGGGAAGAGACCCAGTACTTC
few | TRBJ2-3 | TRBV7-2 | . | CASRKGDYAPSTDTQYF | TGTGCCAGCAGAAAGGGGGACTATGCCCCTAGCACAGATACGCAGTATTTT
many | TRBJ2-1 | TRBV27 | TRBD2 | CASSLSRLAPNEQFF | TGTGCCAGCAGTTTATCGCGACTAGCTCCCAATGAGCAGTTCTTC
few | TRBJ2-3 | TRBV7-9 | TRBD2 | CASSLARDYLTDTQYF | TGTGCCAGCAGCTTAGCCCGGGACTACCTCACAGATACGCAGTATTTT
few | TRBJ2-3 | TRBV3-1 | . | CASSRVSADTQYF | TGTGCCAGCAGCCGGGTCTCCGCAGATACGCAGTATTTT
many | TRBJ2-7 | TRBV28 | . | CATRHRLWRDSYEQYF | TGTGCCACACGACATCGTTTGTGGCGGGACTCCTACGAGCAGTACTTC
. | TRBJ1-6 | TRBV7-9 | . | CASSRGSPLHF | TGTGCCAGCAGTCGCGGATCACCCCTCCACTTT
few | TRBJ2-5 | TRBV5-8 | . | CASSYGQSEETQYF | TGTGCCAGCAGCTACGGACAGTCCGAAGAGACCCAGTACTTC
few | TRBJ2-7 | TRBV28 | TRBD2 | CASSSWTSGRYEQYF | TGTGCCAGCAGTTCGTGGACTAGCGGGCGCTACGAGCAGTACTTC
many | TRBJ2-5 | TRBV19 | . | CASSQTVQETQYF | TGTGCCAGTAGCCAGACAGTACAAGAGACCCAGTACTTC
few | TRBJ1-5 | TRBV4-2 | TRBD1 | CASQLQGADNQPQHF | TGTGCCAGTCAACTACAGGGGGCAGATAATCAGCCCCAGCATTTT
many | TRBJ2-1 | TRBV12-3/TRBV12-4 | . | CASSLLGGYNEQFF | TGTGCCAGCAGTTTACTCGGCGGTTACAATGAGCAGTTCTTC
few | TRBJ2-3 | TRBV20-1 | TRBD2 | CSARGTSGTDTQYF | TGCAGTGCTAGGGGGACTAGCGGCACAGATACGCAGTATTTT
many | TRBJ2-2 | TRBV6-5 | . | CASTGGQNTGELFF | TGTGCCAGCACCGGGGGACAAAACACCGGGGAGCTGTTTTTT
many | TRBJ2-7 | TRBV29-1 | . | CSVGPGVAGEQYF | TGCAGCGTTGGCCCAGGGGTTGCGGGCGAGCAGTACTTC
many | TRBJ1-1 | TRBV5-1 | . | CASSLHRDTEAFF | TGCGCCAGCAGCTTACACAGGGACACTGAAGCTTTCTTT
. | TRBJ2-4 | TRBV5-1 | TRBD2 | CASSLEVAGVKNIQYF | TGCGCCAGCAGCTTGGAGGTAGCGGGGGTCAAAAACATTCAGTACTTC
many | TRBJ2-7 | TRBV12-3/TRBV12-4 | . | CASSLRTDPWEQYF | TGTGCCAGCAGTTTACGGACAGACCCGTGGGAGCAGTACTTC
many | TRBJ2-1 | TRBV12-3/TRBV12-4 | TRBD2 | CASSLRTSGSAGQFF | TGTGCCAGCAGTTTACGGACTAGCGGGAGTGCGGGGCAGTTCTTC
many | TRBJ1-5 | TRBV18 | . | CASSPNSNQPQHF | TGTGCCAGCTCACCGAATAGCAATCAGCCCCAGCATTTT
many | TRBJ2-1 | TRBV20-1 | . | CSAPNGVENEQFF | TGCAGTGCCCCCAACGGGGTTGAAAATGAGCAGTTCTTC
few | TRBJ2-2 | TRBV29-1 | . | CSGATGERFMGELFF | TGCAGCGGAGCGACCGGGGAGAGATTCATGGGGGAGCTGTTTTTT
many | TRBJ2-3 | TRBV27 | . | CASSLRLERYTQYF | TGTGCCAGCAGTTTACGGCTCGAGAGGTATACGCAGTATTTT
many | TRBJ1-1 | TRBV11-2 | . | CASSLEGGLNTEAFF | TGTGCCAGCAGCTTAGAAGGGGGACTGAACACTGAAGCTTTCTTT
many | TRBJ2-1 | TRBV7-3 | . | CASSLNPTGLGSYNEQFF | TGTGCCAGCAGCTTAAACCCTACAGGACTGGGCTCCTACAATGAGCAGTTCTTC
few | TRBJ1-1 | TRBV4-1 | . | CASSRGPVDTEAFF | TGCGCCAGCAGCCGGGGCCCTGTGGACACTGAAGCTTTCTTT
. | TRBJ1-5 | TRBV27 | . | CASSLSAGSNQPQHF | TGTGCCAGCAGTTTATCGGCGGGGAGCAATCAGCCCCAGCATTTT
many | TRBJ1-2 | TRBV11-2 | . | CASSSGAQDGYTF | TGTGCCAGCAGCTCAGGGGCGCAGGATGGCTACACCTTC
. | TRBJ2-1 | TRBV9 | . | CASGSRDEQFF | TGTGCCAGCGGGAGTAGAGATGAGCAGTTCTTC
many | TRBJ1-6 | TRBV28 | . | CASRPGPLLPLHF | TGTGCCAGCAGACCGGGACCGCTTTTACCCCTCCACTTT
. | TRBJ1-4 | TRBV7-9 | TRBD1 | CASSTSRDRGSGKKLFF | TGTGCCAGCAGCACGTCCCGGGACAGGGGGTCCGGGAAAAAACTGTTTTTT
. | TRBJ2-3 | TRBV7-6 | . | CASSGGVRDTQYF | TGTGCCAGCAGCGGAGGAGTGAGGGATACGCAGTATTTT
many | TRBJ2-1 | TRBV6-2/TRBV6-3 | TRBD1 | CASKGQSYNEQFF | TGTGCCAGCAAGGGACAGTCCTACAATGAGCAGTTCTTC
many | TRBJ2-7 | TRBV7-9 | TRBD1 | CASSSRGQELLPSYEQYF | TGTGCCAGCAGCTCGAGGGGACAGGAGCTTTTACCCTCCTACGAGCAGTACTTC
few | TRBJ2-7 | TRBV5-1 | TRBD2 | CASSLRSTESGKPPYEQYF | TGCGCCAGCAGCTTAAGGTCGACGGAGAGCGGGAAGCCGCCCTACGAGCAGTACTTC
many | TRBJ2-7 | TRBV5-1 | TRBD1 | CASSFPTGGEDEQYF | TGCGCCAGCAGCTTCCCGACAGGGGGCGAGGACGAGCAGTACTTC
many | TRBJ2-2 | TRBV29-1 | . | CSVGLVRGTGELFF | TGCAGCGTTGGGCTGGTGCGAGGTACCGGGGAGCTGTTTTTT
. | TRBJ1-1 | TRBV18 | . | CASSRGNTEAFF | TGTGCCAGCTCACGTGGTAACACTGAAGCTTTCTTT
few | TRBJ2-7 | TRBV4-1 | . | CASSQDRNEQYF | TGCGCCAGCAGCCAAGATAGGAACGAGCAGTACTTC
. | TRBJ2-1 | TRBV28 | TRBD2 | CASRIGLAGVHNEQFF | TGTGCCAGCAGAATCGGGCTAGCGGGAGTCCACAATGAGCAGTTCTTC
. | TRBJ2-5 | TRBV6-6 | . | CASSPRTYLETQYF | TGTGCCAGCAGTCCCCGGACGTATTTGGAGACCCAGTACTTC
many | TRBJ1-1 | TRBV18 | TRBD1 | CASSSTGENTEAFF | TGTGCCAGCTCCTCGACAGGGGAGAACACTGAAGCTTTCTTT
few | TRBJ2-7 | TRBV27 | TRBD1 | CASRYQGQGVYEQYF | TGTGCCAGCAGGTATCAGGGACAGGGGGTCTACGAGCAGTACTTC
many | TRBJ2-2 | TRBV5-6 | TRBD1 | CASSLGQGRILYPNTGELFF | TGTGCCAGCAGCCTGGGACAGGGGAGAATCCTTTACCCGAACACCGGGGAGCTGTTTTTT